The T cell receptor (beta chain) under discussion was sequenced for a study of shared clonotypes between healthy human individuals (dated by TCRdb to 2020 to 2021). In terms of the full investigation: The cohort comprised two women and a few men aged 18 to 49 years. Per donor, three plates each were used for CD4 naive and CD4 memory, two for CD8 naive, and one for CD8 memory. Blood TCR repertoires of roughly five healthy adults were deeply sequenced to estimate repertoire size and the extent of clonotype sharing between individuals. To increase sequencing depth and limit assay-specific biases, TCR repertoire library preparation and sequencing were carried out by different laboratories using diverse techniques. Leukapheresis yielded between about 0.94 and 9 billion PBMCs per donor. Study-level results and caveats: Across a handful of donors, roughly 5.1% of naive CD4, approximately 3.6% of naive CD8, about 2.3% of memory CD4, and approximately 0.4% of memory CD8 clonotypes were shared. Clonotypes shared by all four sorted-subset donors showed higher generation probabilities than non-shared clonotypes. Rarefaction of sorted-subset datasets indicated incomplete sequencing despite the large sequencing depth. Pairwise subsampling indicated that sequencing depth was expected to affect the degree of clonotype sharing among donors. Sampling was restricted to blood, and TCR repertoires in tissue are likely to differ from TCR repertoires in blood. Because the study included only a small number of donors, the genetic and exposure-history diversity represented was limited. Larger estimated clonotype richness was generally found for naive subsets than for memory subsets.

TCR CDR3 regions were amplified from genomic DNA by multiplex PCR using the deep immunoSEQ assay. Extracted genomic DNA from each cell subset was spread evenly across all wells of several immunoSEQ 96-well plates, with each plate serving as a replicate. Each replicate PCR for sorted subsets received roughly 0.2 ug genomic DNA, equal to tens of thousands of T cell genomes. Purified libraries were measured with a Qubit 3.0 fluorometer, size-checked on a Bioanalyzer 2100, and measured again with the KAPA Library Quantification kit. Every immunoSEQ 96-well plate was sequenced on a dedicated single-read 150-cycle Illumina NextSeq 550 flow cell. Under the source paper's analysis protocol: Because the immunoSEQ output included only junctional sequences and no quality scores, the filtering could not be the same as the filtering used for full-length reads. To assign V/J genes and CDR3, sequences were annotated using PyIR, a Python wrapper for IgBLAST v1.9, with IMGT germline references. Reads with weak V/J assignments (E-value above 1e-6), missing CDR3, stop codons, out-of-frame junctions, or ambiguous translated residues were removed. A V3J clonotype was defined by an identical inferred V gene, J gene, and CDR3 amino acid sequence. The percentage overlap between two repertoires was calculated by dividing the number of shared unique clonotypes by the size of the smaller repertoire. Repertoire richness was assessed with RTK rarefaction, the Chao1 estimator, and Recon v2.1 estimates of unobserved clonotypes. Generation probabilities for all TCRbeta clonotypes obtained by the gDNA method from a handful of donors were computed using OLGA. Not all clones reach the TCRdb copy of this immuneACCESS table, which keeps in-frame sequences only. Checked studies attribute under half of the gap to unresolved V genes and leave the rest unexplained. For V, J and clone size, that table is used; D and trimming come from the DNA. The sample has approximately 2,300,000 clones on record, 92% of them singletons. The ten top clones hold 0.3% to 0.45% of the sample.

From its cysteine to its phenylalanine, the CDR3 spans 16 amino acids. CDR3 DNA is the only sequence kept; it has 48 bases, read in frame from the first base. In the germline V gene, CDR1 corresponds to MDHEN and CDR2 to SYDVKM. Trimming takes 5 bases from V and 0 bases from J, and the germline ends sit 17 bases apart. In regard to this clone: Its antigen specificity is not known. There are no base qualities to consult, and no much larger clone falls within one base.

Donors were healthy HIV-negative adults with no recently reported acute infections or vaccinations. Every donor was a Caucasian adult residing in Nashville, Tennessee, USA. CD4+ T cells were enriched through magnetic negative selection, after which naive cells were positively selected on CD45RA and the remaining negative fraction served as the memory subset. After blood collection by leukapheresis, PBMCs were isolated using Ficoll-Histopaque density gradient centrifugation and then cryopreserved in the vapor phase of liquid nitrogen. Analytical flow cytometry was used to check the purity and quantity of each magnetically sorted T cell population. From each sorted fraction, genomic DNA was isolated and quantified by UV absorbance on a Nanodrop 2000c.

The sequenced sample was naive CD4+ T cells from PBMCs. The sample's cell subset or site label, decoded: CD45RA+ positively selected. This receptor chain uses TRBV28 and TRBJ2-7; 6 matching bases give a weak D call of TRBD2. The sequence was collected from a man aged 18 to 35 in good health. Some clones in this sample may be carry-over from other donors' samples. The CDR3 has the sequence CASSPSSISGSYEQYF. Here is the DNA: TGTGCCAGCAGTCCAAGCAGCATTAGCGGCTCCTACGAGCAGTACTTC. With all but the CDR3 taken from the reference TRBV28 and TRBJ2-7 genes, the full variable domain is: DVKVTQSSRYLVKRTGEKVFLECVQDMDHENMFWYRQDPGLGLRLIYFSYDVKMKEKGDIPEGYSVSREKKERFSLILESASTNQTSMYLCASSPSSISGSYEQYFGPGTRLTVT.